This T cell receptor (beta chain) derives from a study of cytomegalovirus exposure and HLA in healthy donors. PCR was performed using 60 Vbeta and 13 Jbeta primers. The data were produced by immunoSEQ multiplex PCR, yet TCRdb's version contains in-frame clones alone and is incomplete. The sample lists some 100,000 clones, roughly four fifths occurring once. The V and J ends lost 1 base and 12 bases, in that order; junction bases with no gene match: 14. This CDR3 contains 16 residues. CDR1 and CDR2 (germline): LNHNV, YYDKDF (reference sequence). Sequenced sample: PBMCs. The receptor was isolated from a man between 50 and 59 years old in good health and CMV-seropositive. The chain couples TRBV15 to TRBJ2-1, with 8 positions matching TRBD1. The CDR3 sequence is CATSRVLTGTGSVQFF. In DNA, the CDR3 is TGTGCCACCAGCAGAGTGCTGACCGGGACAGGTTCGGTGCAGTTCTTC.